A selection of T cell receptor beta chains follows, all from one sample in a study of response to subunit inactivated influenza vaccine. A single record per CDR3 protein comes from TCRdb applying MiXCR to the RT-PCR reads. The data show roughly 650,000 distinct CDR3 sequences, approximately 14% seen once. The specimen was PBMCs from blood, collected 12 days after vaccination. Every receptor here comes from a man in his forties or fifties who received an inactivated influenza vaccine. The CDR3 runs from the conserved cysteine through the conserved F or W. The D gene is left open where the match is weak. Clone size appears in some rows only: once, few, many, or a class for an expanded clone.

j_call clone_size v_call d_call cdr3_nt cdr3_aa
TRBJ2-1 . TRBV29-1 TRBD2 TGCAGCGTCGGGGTTAGCGGGAGGGATTACAATGAGCAGTTCTTC CSVGVSGRDYNEQFF
TRBJ2-5 few TRBV5-6 TRBD2 TGTGCCAGCAGCTTGGGGGGCGGGGGGCATCAAGAGACCCAGTACTTC CASSLGGGGHQETQYF
TRBJ1-2 . TRBV7-9 . TGTGCCATGGGCCCCGGGCGGACAGCCTATGGCTACACCTTC CAMGPGRTAYGYTF
TRBJ2-4 . TRBV10-3 TRBD2 TGTGCCATCAGTCAAACCGGGACTAGTACTCCGTACTTC CAISQTGTSTPYF
TRBJ1-1 once TRBV30 . TGTGCCTGGATTGTACTGCATGAAGCTTTCTTT CAWIVLHEAFF
TRBJ2-7 . TRBV27 TRBD1 TGTGCCAGCGGTACCGGGACAGGGACCTACGAGCAGTACTTC CASGTGTGTYEQYF
TRBJ2-1 . TRBV9 . TGTGCCAGCAGCGTCCCGCGGAGTGATTGGCGGAACACCTACAATGAGCAGTTCTTC CASSVPRSDWRNTYNEQFF
TRBJ2-2 few TRBV11-3 TRBD2 TGTGCCAGCAGCTTAGGGACTAGCGGGAGTGCCACCGGGGAGCTGTTTTTT CASSLGTSGSATGELFF
TRBJ2-4 . TRBV20-1 . TGCAGTGCCAACCCAGTGGGGGGCTCCAAAAACATTCAGTACTTC CSANPVGGSKNIQYF
TRBJ2-1 few TRBV5-1 . TGCGCCAGCAGCCCGGGGGACGCGTACAATGAGCAGTTCTTC CASSPGDAYNEQFF
TRBJ2-7 many TRBV7-9 . TGTGCCAGCAGCTTTTCTAGGCTCGAGCAGTACTTC CASSFSRLEQYF
TRBJ2-1 few TRBV7-2 . TGTGCCAGCAGCTTCGGGATTACGAACAATGAGCAGTTCTTC CASSFGITNNEQFF
TRBJ1-1 . TRBV7-2 . TGTGCCAGCAGCACAATCATGAACACTGAAGCTTTCTTT CASSTIMNTEAFF
TRBJ2-1 . TRBV5-1 . TGCGCCAGCAGCTTGGGACAGGACCGCGATGAGCAGTTCTTC CASSLGQDRDEQFF
TRBJ1-5 . TRBV20-1 . TGCAGTGCTAGAAAAGAAGGCCGCAATCAGCCCCAGCATTTT CSARKEGRNQPQHF